This T cell receptor beta chain comes out of a study of CD8 T cells in Susac syndrome. From blood CD8+ and CD4+ T cells, the TCR beta chain was sequenced. TEMRA cells were enriched by FACS, and CD4+ and CD8+ T cells were negatively isolated. Between the trimmed V and J ends, which lost 0 bases and 2 bases, there was a span of 10 bases. The CDR3 totals 15 residues. Germline CDR1 MGHRA, CDR2 YSYEKL. The authors reverse transcribed roughly 0.5 to 1 ug RNA with random hexamers. TCRdb processed the immunoSEQ multiplex PCR reads anew with MiXCR; each CDR3 protein has one entry. The sample consists of about 85,000 distinct CDR3 sequences, just under 95% of them appearing once.

The sequence derives from a human donor in good health. The chain uses TRBV4-1 and TRBJ2-5; a weak D match, TRBD2 (5 bases). The specimen was CD8+ T cells from PBMCs. This CDR3 is CASSQERVAQETQYF. The CDR3 nucleotides are TGCGCCAGCAGCCAAGAGCGGGTGGCGCAAGAGACCCAGTACTTC.